The present TCR beta chain was sequenced within a study of regulatory T cells in long-lasting Graves disease. Study conclusions and caveats: Whereas new patients shared 800 to 1,000 public clonotypes, persistent patients shared more, at 2,500 to 3,500.

To make TCR beta libraries, researchers used iRepertoire HTBI primers and Arm-PCR of CDR3 regions. One entry per CDR3 protein, called by TCRdb with MiXCR from the multiplex PCR reads. The table records more than 350,000 distinct CDR3 sequences, approximately 15% of them present only once. Time point noted: newly diagnosed GD, antithyroid drugs for less than 3 months. PBMC RNA was the source of the TCR library. Remarks on this clonotype: As yet, its antigen is unknown.

The CDR3 extends over 14 amino acids. The germline V and J ends were trimmed by 4 bases and 1 base, with 11 bases remaining between them. Germline V lookup: CDR1 SGDLS, CDR2 YYNGEE. The sample also formed part of further work on T cells in Graves' hyperthyroidism and ophthalmopathy.

The chain links TRBV9 to TRBJ1-1, with D unresolved. The sequence was obtained from a young woman with Graves disease. The sequencing used peripheral blood mononuclear cells (PBMCs), collected at new diagnosis, from a patient treated with antithyroid drugs. The DNA for the CDR3 is TGTGCCAGCAGCCTGACCGCCTCGAACACTGAAGCTTTCTTT. Protein sequence: CASSLTASNTEAFF. Complete variable domain (other parts from reference TRBV9 and TRBJ1-1): DSGVTQTPKHLITATGQRVTLRCSPRSGDLSVYWYQQSLDQGLQFLIQYYNGEERAKGNILERFSAQQFPDLHSELNLSSLELGDSALYFCASSLTASNTEAFFGQGTRLTVV.